This T cell receptor (beta chain) derives from a study of T cell changes during pregnancy in multiple sclerosis (dated by TCRdb to between 2019 and 2020). General notes on the study: The study examined how the T cell repertoire changed over the course of pregnancy in women with multiple sclerosis.

A remark on this clone: Its antigen remains unidentified. Per-nucleotide qualities are absent, and no much larger clonotype sits a single base away.

From a lookup of the germline V gene, CDR1 and CDR2 are SGHTA and FQGNSA. Counted from cysteine to phenylalanine, this CDR3 has 14 amino acids. Just the 42-base CDR3 DNA is kept, in frame starting at base 1. The V and J ends are trimmed by 6 bases and 4 bases, leaving 13 bases between them. The library was prepared using the immunoSEQ multiplex PCR assay. What TCRdb holds here is the immuneACCESS table cut down to in-frame rearrangements. Part of the clones is not present; checked against another copy, under half of the missing clones reflect an unresolved V gene, and the others are unexplained. The sample table shows 60,000 to 75,000 clones, and around 90% are seen once. Of the sample, around 0.85% falls within the top ten clones.

The TCR sequence derives from a female donor with multiple sclerosis, enrolled in a pregnancy study. The sequences come from peripheral blood, collected before pregnancy. In this chain, TRBV7-2 is recombined with TRBJ1-5, with TRBD1 tentatively as D gene (6 bases match). At the DNA level, the sequence is TGTGCCAGCAGTGAAGGGGGTGGTAATCAGCCCCAGCATTTT. The translation is CASSEGGGNQPQHF.